These 31 T cell receptor beta chains share one sample of origin, sequenced in a study of blood T cells in healthy people across ages. A second PCR, run for roughly 7 to 12 cycles, used a sample-barcoded 5' primer plus a J-beta primer mix. TCRdb processed the 5' RACE reads anew with MiXCR; each CDR3 protein has one entry. This table has 700,000 to 900,000 distinct CDR3 sequences, 53% appearing once. The specimen sequenced was blood. The receptor set was obtained from an elderly man in good health.

The chain employs TRBV20-1 and TRBJ2-4; 7 positions agree with TRBD1. The J call is in doubt because the DNA end fits TRBJ2-7 better. CDR3 size: 14 residues. The germline CDR1 and CDR2 sequences are DFQATT and SNEGSKA (reference sequence). This CDR3 reads CSAREAGTALEQYF. DNA of the CDR3: TGCAGTGCTAGGGAAGCCGGGACAGCCCTCGAGCAGTACTTC.

The chain is built from TRBV3-1 and TRBJ2-7; D remains unclear. This CDR3 is built from 12 residues. Germline V gene data show CDR1 as LGHDT and CDR2 as YNNKEL (reference sequence). Trimming pared 1 base from V and 2 bases from J, leaving 3 bases between. The CDR3 spells CASSQAAYEQYF. The DNA for the CDR3 is TGTGCCAGCAGCCAAGCGGCCTACGAGCAGTACTTC.

CDR3 sequence: CASSQEFGAGLGEQYF. The CDR3 DNA sequence: TGTGCCAGCAGCCAAGAGTTTGGGGCTGGTTTGGGGGAGCAGTACTTC. This chain connects TRBV4-2 to TRBJ2-5; either TRBD1 or TRBD2 may supply D (5 bases each). This CDR3 spans 16 amino acids. V lost 0 bases and J 11 bases, leaving 22 bases between the germline ends. Germline V CDR1 and CDR2: LGHNA, YNFKEQ.

This chain links TRBV20-1 with TRBJ1-2; 7 positions match TRBD1. Unmatched junction bases numbered 6, after V lost 0 bases and J lost 8 bases. Germline CDR1 and CDR2: DFQATT and SNEGSKA (reference sequence). The CDR3 totals 13 residues. The CDR3 spells CSARDPRGFGYTF. The DNA for the CDR3 is TGCAGTGCTAGAGATCCCAGGGGGTTCGGCTACACCTTC.

The gene calls are TRBV27 and TRBJ2-7; D remains ambiguous. Per germline, CDR1 MNHEY and CDR2 SMNVEV (reference sequence). Trimming pared 4 bases from V and 0 bases from J, leaving 13 bases between. CDR3 length equals 15 residues. In DNA form, the CDR3 reads TGTGCCAGCAGTTCCCTCGACGGACCCTCCTACGAGCAGTACTTC. Its translation is CASSSLDGPSYEQYF.

The rearrangement uses TRBV5-5 and TRBJ2-5; D is possibly TRBD2 (6 bases). The end of the DNA fits TRBJ2-7 better, so the J call may be wrong. The CDR3 runs 13 residues. Germline V gene lookup returns CDR1 SGHKS and CDR2 YYEKEE (reference sequence). The CDR3 region is CASSRPGRLEQYF. The DNA for the CDR3 is TGTGCCAGCAGCCGCCCCGGGAGACTCGAGCAGTACTTC.

This clonotype was seen more than once but under ten times. The chain couples TRBV9 to TRBJ2-1; 8 bases align to TRBD2. Trimming cost V 4 bases and J 0 bases; bases outside gene matches: 9. Germline CDR1 is SGDLS and CDR2 is YYNGEE. The CDR3 sequence is 17 residues long. The CDR3 nucleotides read TGTGCCAGCAGCCCACCGACTAGCGCACGCTCCTACAATGAGCAGTTCTTC. Its protein product is CASSPPTSARSYNEQFF.

This clonotype has more than one count but fewer than ten. The CDR3 nucleotides are TGTGCCAGCAGCGTAGGGCCGGGGTCCTCCTACGAGCAGTACTTC. This sequence encodes CASSVGPGSSYEQYF. V is TRBV9 and J is TRBJ2-7; D is perhaps TRBD2 (5 bases). The germline V gene has CDR1 SGDLS and CDR2 YYNGEE. The V gene lost 0 bases and the J gene lost 0 bases, with 10 bases spanning the gap. This CDR3 spans 15 amino acids.

A few counts support this clonotype. The chain combines TRBV6-6 with TRBJ2-1; D is perhaps TRBD2 (6 bases). CDR1 MNHNY and CDR2 SVGAGI come from the germline V gene (reference sequence). The CDR3 extends over 14 amino acids. The germline V and J ends were trimmed by 2 bases and 8 bases, with 13 bases remaining between them. The CDR3 bases are TGTGCCAGCAGTTACCGGACTATACCGGATGAGCAGTTCTTC. It codes for CASSYRTIPDEQFF.

V and J are TRBV12-3 or TRBV12-4 and TRBJ2-7; the D gene is possibly TRBD1 (5 bases). Deletions cut 5 bases from V and 5 bases from J, with 13 bases between. CDR3 length: 13 amino acids. Here the CDR3 reads CASSEDVRDEQYF. DNA of the CDR3: TGTGCCAGCAGTGAGGACGTCAGGGACGAGCAGTACTTC.

The chain combines TRBV4-1 with TRBJ2-7; D assignment may be TRBD1 or TRBD2 (5 bases each). TRBJ2-4 explains the end of the DNA better; the J call may be wrong. There are 17 residues in the CDR3. Germline V gene sequence: CDR1 MGHRA, CDR2 YSYEKL. The CDR3 protein is CASSQGERDQTENIQYF. The CDR3, as DNA: TGCGCCAGCAGCCAAGGGGAACGGGACCAAACAGAAAACATTCAGTACTTC.

This clonotype has a single count. The genes are TRBV29-1 and TRBJ1-1, with unresolved D. Germline values: CDR1 SQVTM, CDR2 ANQGSEA. Deletions cut 1 base from V and 5 bases from J, with 14 bases between. This CDR3 region has 14 residues. The DNA for the CDR3 is TGCAGCGTTGAAGTGGGTTCAGGTTCTACTGAAGCTTTCTTT. Encoded protein: CSVEVGSGSTEAFF.

This chain uses TRBV29-1 with TRBJ1-2, with D perhaps matching TRBD1 (6 bases). The CDR3 runs 13 residues. Germline V gene sequence: CDR1 SQVTM, CDR2 ANQGSEA. The germline V and J ends were trimmed by 4 bases and 6 bases, with 15 bases remaining between them. Here the CDR3 reads CSVVGGGTDGYTF. The CDR3 DNA is TGCAGCGTTGTGGGGGGCGGGACTGATGGCTACACCTTC.

This chain connects TRBV24-1 to TRBJ1-2, with D maybe TRBD1 (5 bases). This CDR3 contains 13 residues. CDR1 is KGHDR and CDR2 is SFDVKD in the germline V gene. V lost 3 bases to trimming and J lost 4 bases, with 8 bases between them. As DNA, the CDR3 is TGTGCCACCAGTGATCCCGGGGCCTATGGCTACACCTTC. Its translation is CATSDPGAYGYTF.

The chain links TRBV3-1 to TRBJ2-7; a weak D match, TRBD2 (5 bases). Germline V gives CDR1 LGHDT, CDR2 YNNKEL (reference sequence). V lost 0 bases to trimming and J lost 2 bases, with 14 bases between them. The CDR3 extends over 16 amino acids. CDR3 in amino acids: CASSQEGRRGAYEQYF. In DNA, the CDR3 is TGTGCCAGCAGCCAAGAGGGAAGACGGGGAGCCTACGAGCAGTACTTC.

CDR3 nucleotide sequence: TGCAGCGTCGGCGGACAGGGTCACACTGAAGCTTTCTTT. Protein product: CSVGGQGHTEAFF. The chain employs TRBV29-1 and TRBJ1-1, with 8 nucleotides matching TRBD1. The V gene's germline CDR1 is SQVTM and CDR2 ANQGSEA. CDR3 length: 13 amino acids. V was clipped by 6 bases and J by 3 bases; unmatched bases: 6.

The gene calls are TRBV6-5 and TRBJ2-1; possibly TRBD1 for D (6 bases). The CDR3 has 14 residues. Germline V CDR1 and CDR2: MNHEY, SVGAGI. V was cut by 5 bases and J by 9 bases, with 17 bases left in between. CDR3: CASSTGSGQSEQFF. The CDR3 DNA reads TGTGCCAGCAGTACCGGATCCGGACAGTCTGAGCAGTTCTTC.

This chain joins TRBV20-1 and TRBJ2-4, with D possibly matching TRBD1 (6 bases). This CDR3 is 12 amino acids long. V was pared by 5 bases and J by 6 bases, with 11 bases between. The germline V gene has CDR1 DFQATT and CDR2 SNEGSKA (reference sequence). CDR3 residues: CSASDSLNIQYF. The CDR3 nucleotides read TGCAGTGCTTCGGACAGTTTAAACATTCAGTACTTC.

The genes are TRBV20-1 and TRBJ2-1, with D unresolved. Germline loops: CDR1 DFQATT, CDR2 SNEGSKA (reference sequence). The germline V and J ends were trimmed by 6 bases and 7 bases, with 7 bases remaining between them. The CDR3 is 10 amino acids. The CDR3 coding sequence is TGCAGTGCCCTTCAGAATGAGCAGTTCTTC. Translation: CSALQNEQFF.

The chain couples TRBV10-1 to TRBJ2-4; D unclear. The J call may be incorrect, as the DNA end agrees better with TRBJ2-7. The length of the CDR3 is 17 residues. Germline V gives CDR1 WNHNN, CDR2 SYGVQD (reference sequence). This CDR3 is CASSESKGSTTPYEQYF. The CDR3 DNA reads TGCGCCAGCAGTGAGTCGAAGGGATCCACTACTCCCTACGAGCAGTACTTC.

The chain couples TRBV10-2 to TRBJ1-2; D unclear. Trimming left V 11 bases short and J 10 bases short, with 17 bases between. Germline V gene sequence: CDR1 WSHSY, CDR2 SAAADI. The CDR3 contains 11 residues. DNA of the CDR3: TGCGCCTCCCGGGCCTGGGATATCTACACCTTC. The encoded protein is CASRAWDIYTF.

Written as DNA, the CDR3 is TGCGCCAGCAGCCGATCGGGACAGGGCGTTAATGAAAAACTGTTTTTT. Residues: CASSRSGQGVNEKLFF. The rearrangement joins TRBV5-1 to TRBJ1-4, with 9 nucleotides matching TRBD1. J lost 4 bases, V lost 4 bases, and 8 bases had no gene match. The CDR3 loop spans 16 amino acids. Per germline, CDR1 SGHRS and CDR2 YFSETQ.

This clonotype has only one observation. The V call is TRBV3-1, the J call TRBJ2-1, with D unresolved. This CDR3 has 15 amino acids. The V and J ends lost 0 bases and 0 bases respectively, with 6 bases between them. Germline loops: CDR1 LGHDT, CDR2 YNNKEL (reference sequence). CDR3 bases: TGTGCCAGCAGCCAAGACGTATACTCCTACAATGAGCAGTTCTTC. Amino acids: CASSQDVYSYNEQFF.

The chain recombines TRBV3-1 with TRBJ2-4; no definite D call. The J call may be mistaken, given a closer DNA end match to TRBJ2-7. Per the germline V gene, CDR1 is LGHDT and CDR2 is YNNKEL (reference sequence). The CDR3 has 12 amino acids. The CDR3 sequence is CASSRPLSEQYF. The CDR3 DNA reads as TGTGCCAGCAGCCGCCCTTTGTCCGAGCAGTACTTC.

This rearrangement joins TRBV2 to TRBJ2-2; D remains unclear. The CDR3 runs 15 residues. Germline loops: CDR1 SNHLY, CDR2 FYNNEI. The V end was cut by 2 bases, the J end by 4 bases, with 11 bases between. CDR3 sequence reads: CASSERWFPTGELFF. The CDR3 DNA reads TGTGCCAGCAGTGAAAGGTGGTTTCCCACCGGGGAGCTGTTTTTT.

A remark on this clonotype: A much larger clone sits a single nucleotide away, making a read error possible. V gene TRBV11-2 combines with J gene TRBJ2-5, with 7 bases that match TRBD2. This CDR3 spans 12 amino acids. V shed 0 bases and J 12 bases; nucleotides not matched to a gene: 4. The V gene's germline CDR1 is SGHAT and CDR2 FQNNGV. CDR3 in amino acids: CASSLDGGTKYF. CDR3 coding DNA: TGTGCCAGCAGCTTAGACGGGGGGACTAAGTACTTC.

This clonotype was counted a few times. The V call is TRBV5-1, the J call TRBJ1-2; TRBD1 agrees at 8 bases. The CDR3 covers 15 residues. Losses at the gene ends were 2 bases for V and 0 bases for J; bases not matched to a gene: 3. The germline CDR1 and CDR2 sequences are SGHRS and YFSETQ. CDR3 protein: CASSFGGQANYGYTF. DNA of the CDR3: TGCGCCAGCAGCTTCGGGGGACAGGCTAACTATGGCTACACCTTC.

J is TRBJ2-1 and V is TRBV9; D may be TRBD2 (6 bases). This CDR3 comprises 17 residues. In germline, CDR1 is SGDLS, CDR2 YYNGEE. V lost 0 bases to trimming and J lost 7 bases, with 20 bases between them. This CDR3 reads CASSVVSGGGKGNEQFF. CDR3 DNA sequence: TGTGCCAGCAGCGTAGTCTCCGGAGGCGGGAAGGGAAATGAGCAGTTCTTC. The full variable domain, completed using reference TRBV9 and TRBJ2-1, is DSGVTQTPKHLITATGQRVTLRCSPRSGDLSVYWYQQSLDQGLQFLIQYYNGEERAKGNILERFSAQQFPDLHSELNLSSLELGDSALYFCASSVVSGGGKGNEQFFGPGTRLTVL.

The chain links TRBV10-3 to TRBJ1-2; D may be TRBD1 (6 bases). CDR1 ENHRY and CDR2 SYGVKD come from the germline V gene. The CDR3 sequence is 13 residues long. V was shortened by 6 bases and J by 6 bases, with 14 bases between the two germline ends. The CDR3 coding sequence is TGTGCCATCAGAGCGGGACAATCTAATGGCTACACCTTC. Protein product: CAIRAGQSNGYTF.

The CDR3 spells CASSIVVQFF. CDR3 in DNA: TGTGCCAGCAGCATTGTGGTGCAGTTCTTC. The chain uses TRBV7-9 and TRBJ2-1; D remains ambiguous. CDR1 is SEHNR and CDR2 is FQNEAQ in the germline V gene (reference sequence). This CDR3 comprises 10 residues. V gave up 5 bases and J gave up 12 bases, with 8 bases separating them.

In DNA, the CDR3 is TGCAGCACTGCCCCCTTGAACCTCAATGAGCAGTACTTC. Translated: CSTAPLNLNEQYF. The chain combines TRBV29-1 with TRBJ2-7; no definite D call. V lost 8 bases, J lost 7 bases, and 21 bases lay in between. This CDR3 has 13 amino acids. Germline loops: CDR1 SQVTM, CDR2 ANQGSEA.